The 8 T cell receptor beta chains below all came from one sample that was sequenced in a study of T cell repertoires in cytomegalovirus infection. Each CDR3 protein is one row after TCRdb ran MiXCR on the reads. Counted here are fewer than 700,000 distinct CDR3 sequences, approximately 25% occurring once; the ten biggest clones make up under 8.5%. Sequenced material: CD8+ T cells from PBMCs. Receptor source: a human donor in good health (CMV status not recorded). Some clones in this sample may be carry-over from other donors' samples.

This clonotype was detected only a few times. CDR3 bases: TGTGCCAGCAGTTTAAACCTCCGGGCGCGGGGCACAGATACGCAGTATTTT. This codes for CASSLNLRARGTDTQYF. The rearrangement joins TRBV28 to TRBJ2-3; tentatively, D is TRBD2 (5 bases). The length of the CDR3 is 17 residues. Germline V gene lookup returns CDR1 MDHEN and CDR2 SYDVKM. The V end was cut by 2 bases, the J end by 1 base, with 16 bases between. The full variable domain, rest sourced from reference TRBV28 and TRBJ2-3, is DVKVTQSSRYLVKRTGEKVFLECVQDMDHENMFWYRQDPGLGLRLIYFSYDVKMKEKGDIPEGYSVSREKKERFSLILESASTNQTSMYLCASSLNLRARGTDTQYFGPGTRLTVL.

Remarks on this clonotype: One base away lies a much larger clone, so this may be a sequencing read error. This rearrangement joins TRBV6-5 to TRBJ2-1; TRBD2 matches at 7 bases. Germline loops: CDR1 MNHEY, CDR2 SVGAGI. CDR3 length equals 15 residues. The CDR3 region is CAGSYQRGGRNEQFF. As DNA, the CDR3 is TGTGCCGGCAGTTACCAGCGGGGCGGCAGGAATGAGCAGTTCTTC.

Only a few counts were recorded for this clonotype. This chain connects TRBV24-1 to TRBJ2-1; 8 nucleotides align to TRBD1. This CDR3 has 17 residues. The germline V gene has CDR1 KGHDR and CDR2 SFDVKD. V was pared by 3 bases and J by 0 bases, with 6 bases of the junction left unmatched. CDR3 in DNA: TGTGCCACCAGTGATAGGACAGGGACAGTCTCCTACAATGAGCAGTTCTTC. Its translation is CATSDRTGTVSYNEQFF.

This chain joins TRBV14 and TRBJ2-5; no clear D gene. The CDR3 contains 14 residues. Germline values: CDR1 SGHDN, CDR2 FVKESK. V lost 5 bases to trimming and J lost 0 bases, with 10 bases between them. Here the CDR3 reads CASSYTTYQETQYF. In DNA form, the CDR3 reads TGTGCCAGCAGCTACACGACTTACCAAGAGACCCAGTACTTC.

A few counts support this clonotype. The rearrangement joins TRBV12-5 to TRBJ1-5, with D unresolved. Per germline, CDR1 LGHNT and CDR2 FRNRAP. Trimming took 6 bases from V and 7 from J, leaving 10 bases between them. This CDR3 is built from 12 residues. The DNA of the CDR3 is TGTGCTAGTGGCTCAAATGGCCAGCCCCAGCATTTT. This gives the protein CASGSNGQPQHF.

The genes are TRBV4-3 and TRBJ2-2; 10 bases align to TRBD2. Trimming cost V 5 bases and J 5 bases; bases outside gene matches: 2. This CDR3 spans 14 amino acids. Germline CDR1 and CDR2: LGHNA and YSLEER. The CDR3 sequence is CASSGTSVTGELFF. CDR3 DNA: TGCGCCAGCAGCGGGACTAGCGTAACCGGGGAGCTGTTTTTT.

V gene TRBV28 combines with J gene TRBJ2-7, with TRBD1 matching 7 bases. With V trimmed by 9 bases and J by 2 bases, 13 bases remained unmatched. The CDR3 length is 15 residues. CDR1 MDHEN and CDR2 SYDVKM come from the germline V gene. The CDR3 here is CASVNRDSGTYEQYF. The CDR3 nucleotides are TGTGCCAGTGTTAACCGGGACAGTGGAACCTACGAGCAGTACTTC.

The rearrangement joins TRBV2 to TRBJ2-3; the D call may be TRBD1 or TRBD2 (5 bases each). The length of the CDR3 is 14 residues. Trimming removed 10 bases from V and 5 bases from J, with 19 bases in between. CDR1 SNHLY and CDR2 FYNNEI come from the germline V gene. CDR3 bases: TGTGCCATTACTAACCCCGGGGCAGGAGATACGCAGTATTTT. It yields the protein CAITNPGAGDTQYF.